This T cell receptor (beta chain) was sequenced for a study of blood T cell repertoires in COVID-19. The CDR3 consists of 16 residues. J gave up 2 bases and V 1 base, and 6 bases lay outside the gene matches. CDR1 is SEHNR, CDR2 FQNEAQ, per germline (reference sequence). Libraries were prepared by immunoSEQ multiplex PCR; TCRdb keeps only in-frame clonotypes and omits some of them. The sample includes 200,000 to 300,000 clones, 85% to 90% of them seen just once. The TCR was taken from a woman under 40 who had recovered from COVID-19. This chain joins TRBV7-9 and TRBJ2-5; 8 nucleotides match TRBD2. The material sequenced was PBMCs or T cells enriched from blood (not recorded which). The DNA of the CDR3 is TGTGCCAGCAGCTTAGATAGGACTAGCAGACAAGAGACCCAGTACTTC. Protein sequence: CASSLDRTSRQETQYF.